This record concerns one TCR beta chain sequence. What antigen it recognizes has not been identified. It has no much larger one-base neighbor in the sample; base qualities were not kept. TCRbeta CDR3 regions were amplified from genomic DNA by means of the immunoSEQ Assay, a bias-controlled multiplex PCR. Concerning the study's data processing: The number of nucleated cells in each sample was estimated by amplification of reference gene primers within the assay. Sequence reads were collapsed and filtered to measure the absolute abundance of every unique TCRbeta CDR3 rearrangement. For each sample, productive Simpson clonality was calculated as the square root of Simpson's diversity index over productive rearrangements. The clones in this table, taken by TCRdb from immuneACCESS, are in-frame only. Not every clone is retained; where verified, under half of the shortfall comes from an unresolved V gene, and the cause of the rest is unknown. That table is the source of V, J and clone size, and D and trimming were worked out from the DNA. For this sample there are approximately 200,000 clones; roughly 92% appear just once. The ten largest clones add up to 0.6% to 0.9% of the sample.

Sequences LGHDT (CDR1) and YNNKEL (CDR2) are obtained from the germline V gene (reference sequence). The CDR3 goes from the cysteine to the phenylalanine over 17 residues. Just CDR3 DNA is preserved here, 51 bases in frame from base 1. V sheds 3 bases and J sheds 1 base, leaving 16 bases between their ends. In Seattle, one collaborating source enrolled patients while the infection was active and tracked those patients longitudinally over the course of disease. Collaborating institutions collected whole blood in K2EDTA tubes following their own protocols. For TCRbeta analysis, collaborators shipped samples in one of three forms: frozen whole blood, isolated PBMCs, or DNA extracted from either of those sample types. The sample originates from a study of blood T cell repertoires in COVID-19 (dated by TCRdb to about 2020). Regarding the study in general: Collaborator samples came from the United States, Italy and Spain and covered acute and convalescent phases of COVID-19. The material from the prospective study consisted of cDNA or gDNA derived from T cells, B-cell-depleted T cells, or PBMCs. Subjects who had been exposed to COVID-19, were actively infected with it, or had recovered from it provided the deeply sampled blood TCRbeta repertoires that made up the dataset. The repertoires were made available in a free public database intended to serve as a resource for research on the immune response to SARS-CoV-2. The samples were drawn from the first 160 participants of the ongoing ImmuneRACE study and from 1,254 subjects provided by 6 global collaborators. Sample metadata almost always included a de-identified subject ID, COVID-19 status, age in years and sex. Where available, HLA class I and class II types were obtained from metadata supplied by the sample provider rather than from assay-based typing.

Study-level results and caveats: Clinical and demographic metadata were provided uncurated, with the amount varying by source and participant.

Here the chain combines TRBV3-1 (or the pseudogene TRBV3-2) and TRBJ1-5; there is no confident call for the D gene. The sequence derives from a man in his thirties or forties with COVID-19, enrolled during active disease. Sequencing was done on a sample of peripheral blood. CDR3 region: CASSQSRLGGSNQPQHF. The DNA is as follows: TGTGCCAGCAGCCAGTCACGTTTAGGCGGGAGCAATCAGCCCCAGCATTTT.